This TCR beta chain was identified in a study of blood T cell repertoires in COVID-19. The CDR3 is 12 residues long. Germline assignment: CDR1 SGHRS and CDR2 YFSETQ. Trimming stripped 7 bases from V and 8 bases from J, with 13 bases between. Clones were sequenced by immunoSEQ multiplex PCR, and TCRdb holds only the in-frame ones, with some missing. The sample carries roughly 300,000 clones, nearly 90% recorded once. Adults between about 18 and 95 years of age took part from about two dozen US areas. Cohort 3 donors were reported recovered after two negative PCRs, clearance, or symptom resolution. The sample taken for sequencing was PBMCs or T cells enriched from blood (not recorded which). The chain uses TRBV5-1 and TRBJ2-1; TRBD2 might be the D (7 bases). This TCR was recovered from a woman aged 30 to 39 who had recovered from COVID-19. The CDR3 DNA follows: TGCGCCAGCGGGGGGGGCCGGGATGAGCAGTTCTTC. Translation: CASGGGRDEQFF.